The 19 T cell receptor beta chains reported below all come from one sample, sequenced in a study. TCRdb independently ran MiXCR on the 5' RACE reads; one entry per CDR3 protein. Of around 50,000 distinct CDR3 sequences listed, roughly 18% are singletons. Sequenced: naive CD4+ T cells sorted from blood. Described subset: naive CD4+ T cells, CD4+CD45RA+CD25-. These receptors were taken from a female donor with breast cancer.

This clonotype was seen more than once but under ten times. V gene TRBV5-1 combines with J gene TRBJ2-3; TRBD1 matches at 8 bases. Trimming took 3 bases from V and 2 from J; bases not matched to a gene: 5. CDR1 and CDR2 (germline): SGHRS, YFSETQ. This CDR3 has 15 amino acids. The CDR3, as DNA: TGCGCCAGCAGCTGGACAGGGTCCTACACAGATACGCAGTATTTT. Translating it yields CASSWTGSYTDTQYF.

This clonotype was seen only a few times. This chain uses TRBV7-9 with TRBJ1-4; possibly TRBD1 for D (5 bases). Germline CDR1 reads SEHNR; CDR2 reads FQNEAQ (reference sequence). Trimming stripped 3 bases from V and 8 bases from J, with 13 bases between. The CDR3 runs to 14 residues. The CDR3 DNA is TGTGCCAGCAGCTTTAAGTCACCAGGGGAAAAACTGTTTTTT. Amino acids: CASSFKSPGEKLFF.

This clonotype was picked up a small number of times. This chain uses TRBV7-2 with TRBJ1-5; 8 bases align to TRBD1. V trimming: 2 bases; J trimming: 0 bases; junction bases outside the gene matches: 6. CDR3 length: 17 residues. CDR1 and CDR2 from the germline V gene are SGHTA and FQGNSA. CDR3 amino acids: CASSLSQGAYSNQPQHF. The CDR3 nucleotides read TGTGCCAGCAGCTTATCCCAGGGGGCATATAGCAATCAGCCCCAGCATTTT.

The chain recombines TRBV11-2 with TRBJ2-3; possibly TRBD1 for D (6 bases). Trimming left V 5 bases short and J 2 bases short, with 17 bases between. The length of the CDR3 is 16 residues. Germline-derived CDR1 and CDR2 are SGHAT and FQNNGV. CDR3 DNA sequence: TGTGCCAGCAGCCCAGGGGCAGGGATGTCCACAGATACGCAGTATTTT. It specifies CASSPGAGMSTDTQYF.

V and J are TRBV10-3 and TRBJ2-1, with D hard to call. This CDR3 is built from 11 residues. The germline gives CDR1 ENHRY, CDR2 SYGVKD. V was clipped by 3 bases and J by 4 bases, with 1 base between them. In nucleotides, the CDR3 is TGTGCCATCAGTGAATACAATGAGCAGTTCTTC. Amino acid sequence: CAISEYNEQFF.

A note on this clonotype: With a much larger clone just one base away, this may be a read error. The V gene is TRBV6-5, the J gene TRBJ1-6; 8 bases agree with TRBD1. V gave up 7 bases and J gave up 6 bases; unmatched junction bases: 5. The CDR3 covers 14 residues. Germline V gene data show CDR1 as MNHEY and CDR2 as SVGAGI. The CDR3 reads CASMETGVNSPLHF. The DNA of the CDR3 is TGTGCCAGCATGGAGACAGGGGTTAATTCACCCCTCCACTTT.

This chain joins TRBV7-2 and TRBJ2-5; tentative D call: TRBD2 (6 bases). The CDR3 sequence is 14 residues long. The V gene lost 5 bases and the J gene lost 1 base, with 11 bases spanning the gap. Germline V CDR1 and CDR2: SGHTA, FQGNSA. The CDR3 nucleotides read TGTGCCAGCAGCCCGGGACTGCTCCAAGAGACCCAGTACTTC. This codes for CASSPGLLQETQYF.

The chain has TRBV5-6 and TRBJ2-7; D is unclear. The V gene's germline CDR1 is SGHDT and CDR2 YYEEEE. V was clipped by 3 bases and J by 3 bases, with 10 bases between them. The CDR3 contains 13 residues. The CDR3 DNA reads TGTGCCAGCAGCTCCCCCGGGTTCTACGAGCAGTACTTC. This codes for CASSSPGFYEQYF.

J is TRBJ2-7 and V is TRBV11-1; a possible D gene is TRBD2 (5 bases). Germline V gene sequence: CDR1 SGHAT, CDR2 FQDESV (reference sequence). This CDR3 has 14 residues. The V end lost 5 bases, the J end lost 0 bases, and 11 bases lay between the germline ends. CDR3: CASSARRGSYEQYF. The CDR3 DNA sequence: TGTGCCAGCAGCGCCCGCCGGGGCTCCTACGAGCAGTACTTC.

This sequence joins TRBV15 and TRBJ2-5; D possibly matches TRBD1 or TRBD2 (6 bases each). This CDR3 has 16 amino acids. V was clipped by 6 bases and J by 6 bases, with 23 bases between them. Germline assignment: CDR1 LNHNV and CDR2 YYDKDF (reference sequence). CDR3 amino acids: CATSSKRFGGQKTQYF. The DNA of the CDR3 is TGTGCCACCAGTTCAAAGAGGTTCGGGGGACAAAAGACCCAGTACTTC.

A few counts support this clonotype. This chain joins TRBV3-1 and TRBJ2-7; 9 bases line up with TRBD2. CDR3 size: 17 residues. Germline V gives CDR1 LGHDT, CDR2 YNNKEL (reference sequence). Trimming removed 0 bases from V and 7 bases from J; junction bases left unmatched: 13. The CDR3 sequence: CASSQDGGGRADFEQYF. The DNA for the CDR3 is TGTGCCAGCAGCCAAGATGGCGGCGGGAGGGCCGATTTTGAGCAGTACTTC.

The table lists this clonotype with a few counts. The chain combines TRBV20-1 with TRBJ2-5, with TRBD2 matching over 9 bases. Germline V gene data show CDR1 as DFQATT and CDR2 as SNEGSKA (reference sequence). CDR3 length equals 16 residues. The V and J ends lost 2 bases and 2 bases, in that order; junction bases with no gene match: 9. This CDR3 reads CSARPRASGKQETQYF. The CDR3 DNA follows: TGCAGTGCTAGACCGAGGGCTAGCGGGAAACAAGAGACCCAGTACTTC.

This clonotype showed up many times. This chain uses TRBV9 with TRBJ2-1; tentative D call: TRBD1 (6 bases). This CDR3 has 14 residues. The V gene lost 1 base and the J gene lost 5 bases, with 10 bases spanning the gap. Germline V gene data show CDR1 as SGDLS and CDR2 as YYNGEE. The CDR3 spells CASSVMGQNNEQFF. The CDR3 DNA sequence: TGTGCCAGCAGCGTAATGGGACAAAACAATGAGCAGTTCTTC.

This clonotype was seen a handful of times. The genes are TRBV5-1 and TRBJ1-4, with D perhaps matching TRBD1 (5 bases). This CDR3 comprises 14 residues. Trimming pared 0 bases from V and 8 bases from J, leaving 11 bases between. Germline CDR1 reads SGHRS; CDR2 reads YFSETQ. The CDR3 nucleotides are TGCGCCAGCAGCTTGGGGCAGGGTCTCGAAAAACTGTTTTTT. This translates into CASSLGQGLEKLFF.

This clonotype was picked up a small number of times. The chain combines TRBV9 with TRBJ1-1, with D tentatively TRBD1 (5 bases). The V end was cut by 3 bases, the J end by 4 bases, with 10 bases between. CDR1 is SGDLS and CDR2 is YYNGEE in the germline V gene. The CDR3 runs 13 residues. The CDR3 sequence is CASSGGMITEAFF. CDR3 DNA: TGTGCCAGCAGCGGGGGCATGATCACTGAAGCTTTCTTT. Complete variable domain (other parts from reference TRBV9 and TRBJ1-1): DSGVTQTPKHLITATGQRVTLRCSPRSGDLSVYWYQQSLDQGLQFLIQYYNGEERAKGNILERFSAQQFPDLHSELNLSSLELGDSALYFCASSGGMITEAFFGQGTRLTVV.

This clonotype was detected ten times or more. The chain carries TRBV6-2 or TRBV6-3 and TRBJ1-5; 8 nucleotides agree with TRBD1. The CDR3 covers 14 residues. V shed 5 bases and J 6 bases; nucleotides not matched to a gene: 6. Germline V gives CDR1 MNHEY, CDR2 SVGEGT. The chain's CDR3 is CASSPTGGTQPQHF. DNA of the CDR3: TGTGCCAGCAGTCCCACAGGGGGAACTCAGCCCCAGCATTTT.

This clonotype was counted at least ten times. V usage is TRBV7-9 and J usage is TRBJ2-3; D may be TRBD1 or TRBD2 (6 bases each). There are 15 residues in the CDR3. Germline-derived CDR1 and CDR2 are SEHNR and FQNEAQ (reference sequence). V gave up 3 bases and J gave up 0 bases, with 10 bases separating them. The CDR3 protein is CASSFGGTSTDTQYF. CDR3 sequence (DNA): TGTGCCAGCAGCTTTGGCGGGACAAGCACAGATACGCAGTATTTT.

This clonotype was seen more than once but under ten times. The genes are TRBV6-1 and TRBJ1-4; 7 nucleotides match TRBD1. Trimming took 5 bases from V and 4 from J; bases not matched to a gene: 4. Germline CDR1 reads MNHNS; CDR2 reads SASEGT. CDR3 length: 14 residues. This chain's CDR3 is CASSPGTVNEKLFF. The CDR3, as DNA: TGTGCCAGCAGTCCCGGGACAGTTAATGAAAAACTGTTTTTT.

This clonotype has a count of ten or more. The rearrangement links TRBV4-3 to TRBJ2-2, with 7 bases that match TRBD1. CDR1 and CDR2 from the germline V gene are LGHNA and YSLEER. CDR3 length equals 15 residues. J lost 7 bases, V lost 4 bases, and 9 bases had no gene match. CDR3 protein: CASSPRQGFGGELFF. CDR3 coding DNA: TGCGCCAGCAGCCCCCGACAGGGTTTTGGCGGGGAGCTGTTTTTT.